The text below deals with one T cell receptor (beta chain). This clonotype was seen a single time. Its binding antigen is unknown. One base away there is no much larger clone; base qualities are not given. One read represents weak support. RNA was extracted using the RNeasy kit, and roughly 0.45 to 1 ug of the RNA was reverse transcribed with random hexamers. TCR beta CDR3 regions were amplified with the immunoSEQ multiplex PCR assay covering 54 Vbeta and 13 Jbeta segments. To correct PCR amplification bias, a synthetic template baseline was used for both primer optimization and computational correction. In the paper's pipeline: Reads were assigned to V, D and J genes according to IMGT and analyzed in immunoSEQ Analyzer, with only productive sequences retained. Clonality was computed as one minus Shannon entropy normalized by log2 of the number of productive unique sequences. Public and private clones were assessed among the 100 most prevalent clones of each patient and control. Susac-specific clones were defined as absent from healthy and MS cohorts, 800 to 1,200 published viral clones and other ImmuneACCESS disease sequences. TCRdb reworked the public reads: Q25 trimming with fastp, MiXCR clone assembly, productive beta chains retained. Identical CDR3 proteins give one entry, which carries the most common genes and DNA. The V and J calls here are based on TCRdb, not the publication. This sample comprises 95,000 to 150,000 distinct CDR3 sequences, more than 80% of them detected only once. The leading ten clones occupy over 0.3% of the sample.

These data belong to a study of CD8 T cells in Susac syndrome (dated by TCRdb to the late 2010s). In terms of the full investigation: Repertoire sequencing was used to test whether CD8+ T cell activation and differentiation in Susac syndrome was antigen driven. The clonality of the CD8+ T cell repertoire was compared across approximately 11 healthy donors, around 14 Susac syndrome patients and about 16 multiple sclerosis patients. What the research found in general, with its limitations: The TCR sequencing and HLA analysis was acknowledged to have included a relatively small number of individuals.

High-throughput TCR beta sequencing profiled peripheral blood CD8+ and CD4+ T cells from healthy donors, Susac syndrome patients and multiple sclerosis patients. Treatment-naive patients with stable or active relapsing-remitting disease fulfilling revised McDonald criteria were used as multiple sclerosis controls. Bulk CD8+ and CD4+ T cells were purified magnetically by negative isolation, whereas CD8+ TEMRA cells were enriched by FACS. Blood was drawn into EDTA tubes, processed within 24 hours, and PBMCs were isolated by density gradient centrifugation. PBMCs intended for TCR sequencing were frozen in liquid nitrogen and were later thawed in a 37 degrees C water bath. A purity of at least 90% was achieved for sorted or isolated CD4+, CD8+ and CD8+ TEMRA cells. The clonotype comes from a human donor with multiple sclerosis. Sequencing was performed on CD8+ T cells from PBMCs.

The CDR3 amino acid sequence is: CASSQVGLLGHGYTF. The sequence in DNA is TGCGCCAGCAGCCAAGTAGGCCTTCTGGGCCATGGCTACACCTTC. The chain joins TRBV4-1 to TRBJ1-2, with the D segment identity uncertain. Based on the germline V gene, the CDR1 and CDR2 sequences are MGHRA and YSYEKL. Its CDR3 holds 15 amino acids, cysteine through phenylalanine. Only CDR3 DNA remains: 45 bases, in frame from the first base. V is pared back by 1 base and J by 6 bases, with 15 bases lying between the germline termini.